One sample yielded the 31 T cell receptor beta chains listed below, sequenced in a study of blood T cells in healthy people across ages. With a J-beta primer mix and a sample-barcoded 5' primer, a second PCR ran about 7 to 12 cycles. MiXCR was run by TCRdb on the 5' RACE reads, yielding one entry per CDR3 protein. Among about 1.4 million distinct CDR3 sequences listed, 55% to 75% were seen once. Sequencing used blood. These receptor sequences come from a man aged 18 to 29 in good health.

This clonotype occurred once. Here the CDR3 reads CASNKVTGHTEAFF. Here the CDR3 DNA reads TGTGCCAGCAACAAAGTTACTGGTCACACTGAAGCTTTCTTT. J is TRBJ1-1 and V is TRBV21-1. TRBV21-1 is labeled a pseudogene. There are 14 residues in the CDR3.

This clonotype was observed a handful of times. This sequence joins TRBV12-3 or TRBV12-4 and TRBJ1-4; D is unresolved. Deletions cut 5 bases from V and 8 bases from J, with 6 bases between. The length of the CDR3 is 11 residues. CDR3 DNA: TGTGCCAGCAGTAGGACCGAAAAACTGTTTTTT. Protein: CASSRTEKLFF.

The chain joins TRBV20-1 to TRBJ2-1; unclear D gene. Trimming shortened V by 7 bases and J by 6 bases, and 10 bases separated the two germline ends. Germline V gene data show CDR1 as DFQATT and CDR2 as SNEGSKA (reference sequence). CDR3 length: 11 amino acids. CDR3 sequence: CSVRWGNEQFF. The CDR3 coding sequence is TGCAGTGTTAGGTGGGGCAATGAGCAGTTCTTC.

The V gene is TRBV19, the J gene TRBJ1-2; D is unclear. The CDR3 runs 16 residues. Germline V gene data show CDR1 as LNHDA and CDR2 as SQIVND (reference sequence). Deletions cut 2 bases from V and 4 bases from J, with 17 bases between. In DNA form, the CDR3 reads TGTGCCAGTAGTATAACGTTGGGGATATCGGGCTATGGCTACACCTTC. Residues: CASSITLGISGYGYTF.

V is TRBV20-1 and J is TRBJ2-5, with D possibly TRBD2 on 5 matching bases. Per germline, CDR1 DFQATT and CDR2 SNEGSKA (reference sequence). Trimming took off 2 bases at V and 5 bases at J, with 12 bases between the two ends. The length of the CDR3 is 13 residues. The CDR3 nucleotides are TGCAGTGCTAGACTCCGGGGTTGGGAGACCCAGTACTTC. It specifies CSARLRGWETQYF.

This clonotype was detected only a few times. The CDR3, as DNA: TGCGCCAGCAGCCGAATTGGAGGCTCCTACAATGAGCAGTTCTTC. It codes for CASSRIGGSYNEQFF. The chain links TRBV4-1 to TRBJ2-1; D is possibly TRBD2 (5 bases). The length of the CDR3 is 15 residues. Germline assignment: CDR1 MGHRA and CDR2 YSYEKL. The V and J ends lost 4 bases and 0 bases respectively, with 10 bases between them.

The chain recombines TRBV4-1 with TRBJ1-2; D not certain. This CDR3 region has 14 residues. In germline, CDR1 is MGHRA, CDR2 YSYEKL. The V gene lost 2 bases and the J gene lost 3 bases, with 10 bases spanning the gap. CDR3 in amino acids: CASSQHTKDYGYTF. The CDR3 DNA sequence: TGCGCCAGCAGCCAACACACAAAGGACTATGGCTACACCTTC.

The CDR3 nucleotides read TGTGCCAGCAGTTTAGTCTCGCGGGAGACAGATACGCAGTATTTT. As protein: CASSLVSRETDTQYF. The J gene is TRBJ2-3, the V gene TRBV12-3 or TRBV12-4, with 7 bases identical to TRBD2. This CDR3 spans 15 amino acids. Trimming at V came to 1 base and at J to 3 bases, leaving 4 bases not matched to a gene.

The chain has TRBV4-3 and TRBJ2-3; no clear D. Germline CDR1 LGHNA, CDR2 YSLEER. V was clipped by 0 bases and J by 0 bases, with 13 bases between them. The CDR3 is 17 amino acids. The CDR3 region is CASSQDRSWGSTDTQYF. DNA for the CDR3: TGCGCCAGCAGCCAAGATAGGTCGTGGGGTAGCACAGATACGCAGTATTTT.

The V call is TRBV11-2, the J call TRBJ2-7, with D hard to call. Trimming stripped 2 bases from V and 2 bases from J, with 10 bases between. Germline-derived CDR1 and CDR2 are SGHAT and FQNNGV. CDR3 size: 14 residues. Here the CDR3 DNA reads TGTGCCAGCAGCTTATCCCACGGTCCCTACGAGCAGTACTTC. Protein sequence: CASSLSHGPYEQYF. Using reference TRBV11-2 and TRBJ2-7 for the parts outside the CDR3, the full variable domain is EAGVAQSPRYKIIEKRQSVAFWCNPISGHATLYWYQQILGQGPKLLIQFQNNGVVDDSQLPKDRFSAERLKGVDSTLKIQPAKLEDSAVYLCASSLSHGPYEQYFGPGTRLTVT.

CDR3 coding DNA: TGTGCCAGCAGAGATAGCGGGGACCCTTACAATGAGCAGTTCTTC. It translates to CASRDSGDPYNEQFF. The chain has TRBV2 and TRBJ2-1, with TRBD2 matching over 8 bases. Germline loops: CDR1 SNHLY, CDR2 FYNNEI. Trimming removed 6 bases from V and 4 bases from J; junction bases left unmatched: 8. CDR3 size: 15 residues. Complete variable domain (other parts from reference TRBV2 and TRBJ2-1): EPEVTQTPSHQVTQMGQEVILRCVPISNHLYFYWYRQILGQKVEFLVSFYNNEISEKSEIFDDQFSVERPDGSNFTLKIRSTKLEDSAMYFCASRDSGDPYNEQFFGPGTRLTVL.

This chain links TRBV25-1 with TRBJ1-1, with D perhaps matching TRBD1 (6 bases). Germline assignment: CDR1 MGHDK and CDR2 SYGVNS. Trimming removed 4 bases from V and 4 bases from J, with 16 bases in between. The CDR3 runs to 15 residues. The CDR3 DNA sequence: TGTGCCAGCAGTGCCACTGAACAGGGAGGCACTGAAGCTTTCTTT. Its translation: CASSATEQGGTEAFF.

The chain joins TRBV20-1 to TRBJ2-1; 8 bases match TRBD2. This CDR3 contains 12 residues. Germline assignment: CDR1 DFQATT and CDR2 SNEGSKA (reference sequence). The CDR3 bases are TGCAGCGGGAGGGCGGTTTACAATGAGCAGTTCTTC. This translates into CSGRAVYNEQFF.

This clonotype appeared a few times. This CDR3 reads CASSKLDSLGEQFF. In nucleotides, the CDR3 is TGTGCCAGCAGCAAATTGGACTCACTGGGTGAGCAGTTCTTC. This chain uses TRBV27 with TRBJ2-1; D is perhaps TRBD2 (5 bases). The germline V and J ends were trimmed by 6 bases and 9 bases, with 18 bases remaining between them. The CDR3 is made up of 14 amino acids. Germline CDR1 MNHEY, CDR2 SMNVEV (reference sequence).

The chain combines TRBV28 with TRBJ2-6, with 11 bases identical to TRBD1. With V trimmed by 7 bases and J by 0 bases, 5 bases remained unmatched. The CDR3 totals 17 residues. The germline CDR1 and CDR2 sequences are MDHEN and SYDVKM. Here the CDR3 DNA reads TGTGCCAGCAAAGAGGGGACAGGGGGCTCTGGGGCCAACGTCCTGACTTTC. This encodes CASKEGTGGSGANVLTF.

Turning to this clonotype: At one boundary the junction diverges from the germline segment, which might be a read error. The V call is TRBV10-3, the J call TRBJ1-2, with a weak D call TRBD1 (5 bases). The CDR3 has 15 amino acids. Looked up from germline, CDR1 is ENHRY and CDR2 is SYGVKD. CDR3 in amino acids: CAISEPGRRDNGYNF. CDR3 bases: TGTGCCATCAGTGAGCCGGGACGGAGAGATAATGGCTACAACTTC.

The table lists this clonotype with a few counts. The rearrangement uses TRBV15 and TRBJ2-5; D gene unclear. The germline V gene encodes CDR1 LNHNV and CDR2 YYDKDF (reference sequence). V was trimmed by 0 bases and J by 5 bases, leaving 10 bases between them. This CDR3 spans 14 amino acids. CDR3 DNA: TGTGCCACCAGCAGAGATCGTTTGGAGGAGACCCAGTACTTC. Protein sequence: CATSRDRLEETQYF.

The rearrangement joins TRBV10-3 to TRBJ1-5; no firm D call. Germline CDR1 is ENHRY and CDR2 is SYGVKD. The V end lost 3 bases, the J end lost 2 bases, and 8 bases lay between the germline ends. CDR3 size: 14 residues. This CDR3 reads CAISESPGNQPQHF. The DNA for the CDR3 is TGTGCCATCAGTGAATCCCCTGGCAATCAGCCCCAGCATTTT.

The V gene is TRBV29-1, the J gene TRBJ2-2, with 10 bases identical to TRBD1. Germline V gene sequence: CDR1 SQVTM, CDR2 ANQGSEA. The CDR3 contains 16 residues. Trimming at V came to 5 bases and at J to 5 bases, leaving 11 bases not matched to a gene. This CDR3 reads CSVRWWGQGKTGELFF. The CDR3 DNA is TGCAGCGTTAGGTGGTGGGGACAGGGGAAAACCGGGGAGCTGTTTTTT.

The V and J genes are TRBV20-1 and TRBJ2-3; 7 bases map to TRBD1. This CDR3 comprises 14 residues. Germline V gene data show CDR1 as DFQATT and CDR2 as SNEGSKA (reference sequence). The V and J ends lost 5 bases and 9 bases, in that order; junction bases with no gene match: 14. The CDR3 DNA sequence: TGCAGTGCTTGGGTAGGGGGCTGGAGAGAGACGCAGTATTTT. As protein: CSAWVGGWRETQYF.

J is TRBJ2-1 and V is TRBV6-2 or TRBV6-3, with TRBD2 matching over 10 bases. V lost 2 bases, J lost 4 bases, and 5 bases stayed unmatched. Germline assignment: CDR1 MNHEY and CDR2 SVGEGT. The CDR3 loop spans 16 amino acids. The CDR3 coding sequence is TGTGCCAGCAGTTACACCACTAGCGGGGCTTACAATGAGCAGTTCTTC. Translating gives CASSYTTSGAYNEQFF.

CDR3 bases: TGTGCCAGCAGCTTTGCTAGCGGAGCCTACGAGCAGTACTTC. Amino acid sequence: CASSFASGAYEQYF. This chain joins TRBV5-6 and TRBJ2-4; 7 positions agree with TRBD2. TRBJ2-7 explains the end of the DNA better; the J call may be wrong. The CDR3 consists of 14 residues. Germline V CDR1 and CDR2: SGHDT, YYEEEE.

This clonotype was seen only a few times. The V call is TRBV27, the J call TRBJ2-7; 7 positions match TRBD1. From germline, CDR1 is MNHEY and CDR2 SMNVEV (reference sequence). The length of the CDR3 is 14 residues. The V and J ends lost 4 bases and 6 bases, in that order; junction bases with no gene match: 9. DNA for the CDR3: TGTGCCAGCAGTTACCGACAGGGAGTTGGCGAGCAGTACTTC. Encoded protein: CASSYRQGVGEQYF.

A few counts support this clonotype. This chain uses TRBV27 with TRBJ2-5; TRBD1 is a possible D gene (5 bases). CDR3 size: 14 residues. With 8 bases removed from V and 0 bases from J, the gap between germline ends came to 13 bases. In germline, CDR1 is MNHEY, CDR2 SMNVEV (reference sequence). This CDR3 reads CASGRQSYQETQYF. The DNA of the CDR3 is TGTGCCAGCGGAAGACAGAGCTACCAAGAGACCCAGTACTTC.

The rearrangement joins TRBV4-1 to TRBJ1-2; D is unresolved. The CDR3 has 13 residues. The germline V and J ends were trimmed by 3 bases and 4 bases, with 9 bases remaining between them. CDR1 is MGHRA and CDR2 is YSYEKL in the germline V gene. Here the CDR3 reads CASSQLTSYGYTF. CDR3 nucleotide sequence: TGCGCCAGCAGCCAGCTGACAAGCTATGGCTACACCTTC.

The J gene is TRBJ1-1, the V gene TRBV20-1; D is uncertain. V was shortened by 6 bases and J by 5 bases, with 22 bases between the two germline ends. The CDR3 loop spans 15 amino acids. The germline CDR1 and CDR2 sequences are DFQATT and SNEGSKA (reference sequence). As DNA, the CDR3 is TGCAGTGCAAGGCCCCCCGATGGTTTGGATACTGAAGCTTTCTTT. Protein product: CSARPPDGLDTEAFF.

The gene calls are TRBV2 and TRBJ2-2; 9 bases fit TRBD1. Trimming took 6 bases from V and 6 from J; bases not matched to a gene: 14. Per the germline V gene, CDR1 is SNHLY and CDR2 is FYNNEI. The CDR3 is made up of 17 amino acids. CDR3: CASSYSDRGRIAGELFF. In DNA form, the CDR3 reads TGTGCCAGCAGCTACTCGGACAGGGGAAGGATCGCCGGGGAGCTGTTTTTT.

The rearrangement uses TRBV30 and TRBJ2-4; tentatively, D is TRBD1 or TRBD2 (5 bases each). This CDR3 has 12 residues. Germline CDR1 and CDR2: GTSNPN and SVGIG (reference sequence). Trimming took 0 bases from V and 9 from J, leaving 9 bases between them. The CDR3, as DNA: TGTGCCTGGAGTGTCCAGAGGGGCATTCAGTACTTC. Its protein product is CAWSVQRGIQYF. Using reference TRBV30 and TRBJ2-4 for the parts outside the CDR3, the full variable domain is SQTIHQWPATLVQPVGSPLSLECTVEGTSNPNLYWYRQAAGRGLQLLFYSVGIGQISSEVPQNLSASRPQDRQFILSSKKLLLSDSGFYLCAWSVQRGIQYFGAGTRLSVL.

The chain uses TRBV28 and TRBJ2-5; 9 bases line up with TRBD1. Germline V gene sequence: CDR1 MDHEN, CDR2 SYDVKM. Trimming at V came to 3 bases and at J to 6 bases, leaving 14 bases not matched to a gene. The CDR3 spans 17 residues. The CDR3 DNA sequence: TGTGCCAGCAGTTTGTATGGGACAGGGCCCCCTCAAAAGACCCAGTACTTC. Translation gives CASSLYGTGPPQKTQYF. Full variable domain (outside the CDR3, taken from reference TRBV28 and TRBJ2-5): DVKVTQSSRYLVKRTGEKVFLECVQDMDHENMFWYRQDPGLGLRLIYFSYDVKMKEKGDIPEGYSVSREKKERFSLILESASTNQTSMYLCASSLYGTGPPQKTQYFGPGTRLLVL.

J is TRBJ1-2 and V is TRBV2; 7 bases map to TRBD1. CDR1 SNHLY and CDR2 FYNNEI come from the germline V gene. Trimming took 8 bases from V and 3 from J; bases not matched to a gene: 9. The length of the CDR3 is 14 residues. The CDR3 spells CASGVDRVDYGYTF. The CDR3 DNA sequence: TGTGCCAGCGGGGTAGACAGGGTGGACTATGGCTACACCTTC.

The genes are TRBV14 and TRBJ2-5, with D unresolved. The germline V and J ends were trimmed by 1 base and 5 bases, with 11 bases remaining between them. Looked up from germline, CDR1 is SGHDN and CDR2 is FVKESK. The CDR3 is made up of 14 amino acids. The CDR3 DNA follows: TGTGCCAGCAGCCAAGTAGCCACTTCTGAGACCCAGTACTTC. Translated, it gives CASSQVATSETQYF.